This paragraph reports one TCR beta chain. Its target is not known. Here immunoSEQ multiplex PCR was the method, and the copy in TCRdb shows in-frame clones only, minus some. The data show about 2,100,000 clones, about 92% seen once. Naive CD8 cells were CD45RO-negative, positively selected for CCR7, excluding terminally differentiated effector memory CD45RA+ cells. The data are from a study of shared clonotypes between healthy human individuals. Study results and limitations: Sorted-subset sequencing was shown by rarefaction to be incomplete despite large depth.

The germline CDR1 and CDR2 sequences are SGHNT and YYREEE (reference sequence). Trimming cost V 0 bases and J 5 bases, with 13 bases left between them. This CDR3 is 15 amino acids long. The rearrangement links TRBV5-4 to TRBJ2-3; perhaps TRBD2 as D (5 bases). This receptor was taken from a man aged 18 to 29 in good health. Some clones in this sample may be carry-over from other donors' samples. Material: naive CD8+ T cells from PBMCs. The DNA for the CDR3 is TGTGCCAGCAGCTTGGGGGTAGCGAATTTAGATACGCAGTATTTT. The encoded protein is CASSLGVANLDTQYF.